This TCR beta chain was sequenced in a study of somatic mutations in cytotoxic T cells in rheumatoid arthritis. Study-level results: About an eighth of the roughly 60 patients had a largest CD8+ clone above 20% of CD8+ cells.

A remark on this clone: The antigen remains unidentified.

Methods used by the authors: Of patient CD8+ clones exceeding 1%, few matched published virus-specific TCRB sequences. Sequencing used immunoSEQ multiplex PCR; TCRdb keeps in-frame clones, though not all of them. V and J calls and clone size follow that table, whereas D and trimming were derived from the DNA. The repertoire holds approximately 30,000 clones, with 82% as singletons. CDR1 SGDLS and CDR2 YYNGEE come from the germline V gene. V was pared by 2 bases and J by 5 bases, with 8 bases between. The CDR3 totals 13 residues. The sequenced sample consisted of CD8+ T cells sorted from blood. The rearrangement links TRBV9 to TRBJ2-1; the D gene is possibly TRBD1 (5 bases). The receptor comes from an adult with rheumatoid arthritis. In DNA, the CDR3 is TGTGCCAGCAGCGTTCAGGGCCACAATGAGCAGTTCTTC. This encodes CASSVQGHNEQFF.